The 10 T cell receptor beta chains below were found in one sample sequenced in a study of shared clonotypes between healthy human individuals. Naive CD8 cells comprised CD45RO-negative, CCR7-positively selected cells, excluding terminally differentiated effector memory CD45RA+ cells. Sequenced by immunoSEQ multiplex PCR; TCRdb stores in-frame clones only, minus some. The data show about 2.1 million clones, with roughly 93% seen just once and 1.5% to 2% held by the top ten. The sequenced sample was naive CD8+ T cells from PBMCs. These receptors all come from a man aged 18 to 30 in good health. Some clones in this sample may be carry-over from other donors' samples.

This chain joins TRBV5-4 and TRBJ2-1; TRBD2 aligns across 9 bases. The ends lost 3 bases at V and 7 bases at J; junction bases unmatched: 14. The CDR3 totals 17 residues. Germline CDR1 SGHNT, CDR2 YYREEE (reference sequence). This chain's CDR3 is CASSSAKAGGVRNEQFF. In nucleotides, the CDR3 is TGTGCCAGCAGCTCCGCGAAGGCGGGGGGGGTTCGAAATGAGCAGTTCTTC.

This rearrangement joins TRBV6-5 to TRBJ2-1; TRBD2 matches 10 bases. After removal of 6 bases from V and 5 bases from J, the junction contained 7 bases not matched to a gene. Per germline, CDR1 MNHEY and CDR2 SVGAGI. This CDR3 comprises 15 residues. The CDR3 loop reads CASSLLAGTHNEQFF. The DNA of the CDR3 is TGTGCCAGCAGCTTACTAGCGGGAACCCACAATGAGCAGTTCTTC.

This clone turned up a few times. The sample carries other DNA sequences with the same CDR3. The CDR3 is CASSLEGNTEAFF. The CDR3 coding sequence is TGTGCCAGCAGCTTGGAGGGGAACACTGAAGCTTTCTTT. The rearrangement links TRBV5-5 to TRBJ1-1, with D unresolved. The length of the CDR3 is 13 residues. Germline V gene data show CDR1 as SGHKS and CDR2 as YYEKEE (reference sequence). V was cut by 0 bases and J by 1 base, with 4 bases left in between. Complete variable domain (other parts from reference TRBV5-5 and TRBJ1-1): DAGVTQSPTHLIKTRGQQVTLRCSPISGHKSVSWYQQVLGQGPQFIFQYYEKEERGRGNFPDRFSARQFPNYSSELNVNALLLGDSALYLCASSLEGNTEAFFGQGTRLTVV.

V usage is TRBV4-1 and J usage is TRBJ1-5; D gene uncertain. V lost 2 bases to trimming and J lost 6 bases, with 11 bases between them. Germline values: CDR1 MGHRA, CDR2 YSYEKL. This CDR3 contains 14 residues. The CDR3 sequence: CASSQRDVGQPQHF. In DNA, the CDR3 is TGCGCCAGCAGCCAAAGGGATGTTGGTCAGCCCCAGCATTTT.

This chain uses TRBV5-1 with TRBJ2-7; perhaps TRBD1 as D (5 bases). CDR1 and CDR2 from the germline V gene are SGHRS and YFSETQ. V gave up 4 bases and J gave up 2 bases, with 22 bases separating them. The CDR3 has 17 residues. The CDR3 DNA reads as TGCGCCAGCAGCAACCTCCCACGAGACAGAGACACCTACGAGCAGTACTTC. Its protein is CASSNLPRDRDTYEQYF.

This clone was counted only a few times. The sample contains more than one DNA sequence encoding this CDR3. CDR3 DNA: TGTGCCAGCAGTTTCGGCGGGAGGTCCTACGAGCAGTACTTC. It translates to CASSFGGRSYEQYF. V is TRBV28 and J is TRBJ2-7; 8 bases are shared with TRBD2. CDR3 size: 14 residues. The germline V gene encodes CDR1 MDHEN and CDR2 SYDVKM. J gave up 1 base and V 3 bases, and 2 bases lay outside the gene matches. The entire variable domain, with the rest obtained from reference TRBV28 and TRBJ2-7, is as follows: DVKVTQSSRYLVKRTGEKVFLECVQDMDHENMFWYRQDPGLGLRLIYFSYDVKMKEKGDIPEGYSVSREKKERFSLILESASTNQTSMYLCASSFGGRSYEQYFGPGTRLTVT.

V and J are TRBV9 and TRBJ2-7; TRBD1 matches 7 bases. The trim removed 3 bases at V and 2 bases at J, leaving 17 bases unmatched. Germline loops: CDR1 SGDLS, CDR2 YYNGEE. The CDR3 loop spans 18 amino acids. The CDR3 reads CASSAPRVEQGSPYEQYF. CDR3 in DNA: TGTGCCAGCAGCGCGCCTAGAGTAGAACAGGGGTCCCCCTACGAGCAGTACTTC.

The gene calls are TRBV11-2 and TRBJ1-2, with D possibly being TRBD1 (5 bases). The CDR3 sequence is 13 residues long. Trimming removed 4 bases from V and 4 bases from J, with 10 bases in between. Germline CDR1 SGHAT, CDR2 FQNNGV. The CDR3 coding sequence is TGTGCCAGCAGCTCCAGGGACCCCTATGGCTACACCTTC. Residues: CASSSRDPYGYTF.

The genes are TRBV15 and TRBJ2-3, with TRBD2 identical over 8 bases. V lost 0 bases, J lost 4 bases, and 9 bases stayed unmatched. This CDR3 has 17 amino acids. Germline V gene sequence: CDR1 LNHNV, CDR2 YYDKDF (reference sequence). Written as DNA, the CDR3 is TGTGCCACCAGCAGAGATTCTAAACTAGCGGCGGCAGATACGCAGTATTTT. Translation: CATSRDSKLAAADTQYF.

V and J are TRBV20-1 and TRBJ2-3; D not resolved. The ends were cut back, 6 bases at V and 6 bases at J, with 10 bases in the middle. Germline CDR1 DFQATT, CDR2 SNEGSKA (reference sequence). The CDR3 extends over 11 amino acids. CDR3: CSAGSRDTQYF. For the CDR3, the DNA is TGCAGTGCGGGCTCACGTGATACGCAGTATTTT.